The sequence of this TCR beta chain was determined in a study of CD8 T cells in Susac syndrome. The CDR3 runs 16 residues. Germline V gene data show CDR1 as MGHDK and CDR2 as SYGVNS. With V trimmed by 4 bases and J by 1 base, 7 bases remained unmatched. Controls matched for sex and age were healthy donors. Through negative isolation, CD4+ and CD8+ T cells were obtained, while TEMRA cells were enriched using FACS. RNA was extracted with the RNeasy kit, and a quantity of roughly 0.5 to 1 ug was reverse transcribed using random hexamers. The CDR3 of TCR beta was amplified by immunoSEQ multiplex PCR across 54 Vbeta and 13 Jbeta. One entry per CDR3 protein results from TCRdb running MiXCR on the immunoSEQ multiplex PCR reads. This table has fewer than 200,000 distinct CDR3 sequences, approximately 94% appearing once.

This chain connects TRBV25-1 to TRBJ2-4; TRBD1 aligns across 7 bases. Material for sequencing was CD4+ T cells from PBMCs. The TCR was taken from a human donor in good health. The CDR3 protein is CASSGTGLGAKNIQYF. The CDR3 coding sequence is TGTGCCAGCAGTGGGACAGGTTTAGGGGCCAAAAACATTCAGTACTTC.